This TCR beta chain was sequenced in a study of CD8+ T cells in alopecia areata. This clone was recorded a few times. Its antigen remains unidentified. General observations from the study: It was lesional scalp, especially alopecia totalis/universalis, that showed higher clonality than normal scalp.

As the sequencing template, cDNA was produced by extracting RNA and reverse transcribing it. The repertoire was sequenced with immunoSEQ multiplex PCR; TCRdb's copy has only in-frame clones and lacks some. Among 98,000 or so clones, approximately 60% were seen once, and the ten largest hold 20% to 25%. From germline, CDR1 is SQVTM and CDR2 ANQGSEA. The CDR3 consists of 12 residues. V was clipped by 4 bases and J by 5 bases, with 8 bases between them. The specimen was CD8+ T cells sorted from blood. The source of this sequence is a human donor in good health. The rearrangement links TRBV29-1 to TRBJ1-4, with D perhaps TRBD1 (6 bases). The CDR3 protein is CSVGRGNEKLFF. The CDR3 DNA is TGCAGCGTTGGCAGGGGAAATGAAAAACTGTTTTTT.